The following is a TCR beta chain sequence with its context. CDR1 SGHVS and CDR2 FQNEAQ come from the germline V gene. The V end lost 3 bases, the J end lost 9 bases, and 9 bases lay between the germline ends. CDR3 length: 12 amino acids. The authors reverse transcribed about 0.5 to 1 ug RNA with random hexamers. TCRdb reanalysed the immunoSEQ multiplex PCR reads using MiXCR and keeps one entry per CDR3 protein. Of around 230,000 distinct CDR3 sequences listed, about 96% are singletons. The data originate from a study of CD8 T cells in Susac syndrome. Looking at the study overall: When blood was drawn, patients with Susac syndrome were on intravenous immunoglobulin alone, on corticosteroids, or therapy-naive.

The V call is TRBV7-8, the J call TRBJ2-1; either TRBD1 or TRBD2 may fit D (5 bases each). Sequenced: CD4+ T cells from PBMCs. This receptor was identified in a human donor with Susac syndrome. CDR3 sequence: CASSLGVAEQFF. Written as DNA, the CDR3 is TGTGCCAGCAGCTTGGGGGTCGCTGAGCAGTTCTTC.